This T cell receptor (beta chain) was sequenced for a study of blood T cell repertoires in COVID-19. Background on the study: Samples representing acute and convalescent COVID-19 were sourced from the United States, Italy and Spain. PBMCs, B-cell-depleted T cells, or T cells provided the cDNA or gDNA that made up the material.

Clones were sequenced by immunoSEQ multiplex PCR, and TCRdb holds only the in-frame ones, with some missing. The sample records 200,000 to 250,000 clones, approximately 85% being singletons. This clone was detected once. The V gene end was trimmed by 7 bases and the J gene end by 1 base; junction bases not matched to a gene: 6. Per the germline V gene, CDR1 is SNHLY and CDR2 is FYNNEI. The CDR3 covers 15 residues. It was during active infection that Seattle patients were enrolled and then longitudinally followed. V is TRBV2 and J is TRBJ2-5, with 10 bases fitting TRBD2. The receptor comes from a woman aged 70-85 years with COVID-19, enrolled during active disease. The sample consisted of peripheral blood. The DNA of the CDR3 is TGTGCCAGCAAGGCCCGGACTAGCGGCCAAGAGACCCAGTACTTC. This sequence encodes CASKARTSGQETQYF.